The TCR beta chain described here comes from a study of cytomegalovirus exposure and HLA in healthy donors. Points from the study as a whole: Later work found that TCR association rates differed between HLA loci; DRB1 had the most and HLA-C the fewest. Several V segments, TRBV6-2 and TRBV6-3 among them, could not be told apart and were dropped. In a later analysis, an Asian-associated ancestry cluster reportedly showed fewer N-insertions than the approximately 700-donor mean.

With regard to this clone: Antigen: not known.

PCR primers comprised 60 Vbeta and 13 Jbeta primers. Sequencing used immunoSEQ multiplex PCR; TCRdb keeps in-frame clones, though not all of them. The sample shows fewer than 250,000 clones, approximately 80% of them seen only once. Germline lookup yields CDR1 SGHTA and CDR2 FQGNSA. This CDR3 comprises 14 residues. With 5 bases clipped from V and 10 bases from J, the junction kept 8 bases outside the gene matches. The chain couples TRBV7-2 to TRBJ1-6, with 7 nucleotides matching TRBD1. What was sequenced was PBMCs. This clonotype originated in a boy between 2 and 15 years old in good health and CMV-seronegative. The DNA of the CDR3 is TGTGCCAGCAGCCTAGACAGGGTAGGGTCACCCCTCCACTTT. This sequence encodes CASSLDRVGSPLHF. Based on the CDR3 plus reference TRBV7-2 and TRBJ1-6, the full variable domain is GAGVSQSPSNKVTEKGKDVELRCDPISGHTALYWYRQSLGQGLEFLIYFQGNSAPDKSGLPSDRFSAERTGGSVSTLTIQRTQQEDSAVYLCASSLDRVGSPLHFGNGTRLTVT.